These 14 T cell receptor beta chains were sequenced from one sample in a study of Graves' ophthalmopathy and Graves' hyperthyroidism. RNA transcripts served as template for amplifying TCR beta CDR3 sequences. In the first round, RT-PCR was carried out with HTBI primers, and a multiplex PCR formed the second round. From the multiplex PCR reads, TCRdb called clonotypes with MiXCR, one entry per CDR3 protein. The sample holds some 410,000 distinct CDR3 sequences, roughly 21% seen once. The sequencing sample was made of peripheral blood. Receptors originate from a young woman with stable Graves' hyperthyroidism.

This clonotype has more than one count but fewer than ten. CDR3 residues: CASSTPGSEETQYF. CDR3 coding DNA: TGCGCCAGCAGCACCCCCGGGAGTGAAGAGACCCAGTACTTC. The chain recombines TRBV5-1 with TRBJ2-5, with D perhaps matching TRBD2 (6 bases). The CDR3 sequence is 14 residues long. Germline V lookup: CDR1 SGHRS, CDR2 YFSETQ. Deletions cut 4 bases from V and 3 bases from J, with 13 bases between.

This clonotype was seen at least ten times. This rearrangement joins TRBV25-1 to TRBJ1-2; 12 positions agree with TRBD1. The CDR3 totals 18 residues. The V and J ends lost 6 bases and 2 bases, in that order; junction bases with no gene match: 13. Per the germline V gene, CDR1 is MGHDK and CDR2 is SYGVNS. The CDR3 region is CASSPTTGTGGRNYGYTF. For the CDR3, the DNA is TGTGCCAGCAGCCCAACAACCGGGACAGGGGGCAGGAACTATGGCTACACCTTC.

This clonotype came up many times. V gene TRBV25-1 combines with J gene TRBJ2-7; D is undetermined. Germline V lookup: CDR1 MGHDK, CDR2 SYGVNS. The length of the CDR3 is 14 residues. Deletions cut 5 bases from V and 5 bases from J, with 16 bases between. CDR3 DNA sequence: TGTGCCAGCAGTCCCCCGGGTCAGGTGGACGAGCAGTACTTC. Protein sequence: CASSPPGQVDEQYF.

This clonotype was seen repeatedly, ten times or more. The rearrangement links TRBV12-3 or TRBV12-4 to TRBJ1-5; the match to TRBD1 covers 8 bases. Losses at the gene ends were 6 bases for V and 2 bases for J; bases not matched to a gene: 9. The CDR3 covers 16 residues. DNA of the CDR3: TGTGCCAGCAGCACCTCGACAGGGGACGGCAATCAGCCCCAGCATTTT. Encoded protein: CASSTSTGDGNQPQHF.

This clonotype turned up a few times. The junction does not match germline at one end; this may be a read error. This sequence joins TRBV12-3 or TRBV12-4 and TRBJ1-2; D is ambiguous. The CDR3 length is 13 residues. The CDR3 is CASRLLGNYGYTF. CDR3 coding DNA: TGTGCCAGCAGGCTACTGGGGAACTATGGTTACACCTTC.

This clonotype was found a few times. The J gene is TRBJ2-7, the V gene TRBV18, with D possibly TRBD1 on 6 matching bases. Germline assignment: CDR1 KGHSH and CDR2 LQKENI. The CDR3 is 14 amino acids. V lost 2 bases and J 0 bases, leaving 8 bases between the germline ends. The CDR3 nucleotides read TGTGCCAGCTCACCAATGGACAGCTCCTACGAGCAGTACTTC. This sequence encodes CASSPMDSSYEQYF.

This clonotype has a count of ten or more. V usage is TRBV10-3 and J usage is TRBJ1-6; the D is unclear. CDR3 size: 15 residues. Germline V gene lookup returns CDR1 ENHRY and CDR2 SYGVKD. The V end lost 3 bases, the J end lost 5 bases, and 11 bases lay between the germline ends. The CDR3 nucleotides are TGTGCCATCAGTGAACGTTTAGGAGATAATTCACCCCTCCACTTT. Translating it yields CAISERLGDNSPLHF.

This clonotype was recorded at least ten times. A read error is possible here, since a much larger clone lies one base away. The CDR3 does not end in the conserved phenylalanine or tryptophan, so this is likely a read error. DNA for the CDR3: TGTGCCACCAGTGATTCACAGACGAACACTGAAGCTTTCCTT. Its protein is CATSDSQTNTEAFL. This chain joins TRBV24-1 and TRBJ1-1; D gene unclear. This CDR3 is 14 amino acids long. Germline CDR1 KGHDR, CDR2 SFDVKD. The V end lost 2 bases, the J end lost 1 base, and 7 bases lay between the germline ends.

The V and J genes are TRBV10-3 and TRBJ2-1; D gene unclear. Germline V CDR1 and CDR2: ENHRY, SYGVKD. The CDR3 spans 16 residues. The V end was cut by 0 bases, the J end by 2 bases, with 11 bases between. The CDR3 region has the DNA TGTGCCATCAGTGAGTCCCACCAATTCCCCTACAATGAGCAGTTCTTC. Amino acid sequence: CAISESHQFPYNEQFF.

This clonotype has a count of ten or more. The CDR3 loop reads CASSFSGLYYEQYF. Here the CDR3 DNA reads TGTGCCAGCAGTTTCTCGGGACTTTACTACGAGCAGTACTTC. J is TRBJ2-7 and V is TRBV6-2 or TRBV6-3; a weak D match, TRBD2 (6 bases). Germline V gene data show CDR1 as MNHEY and CDR2 as SVGEGT. The CDR3 has 14 amino acids. Trimming took off 4 bases at V and 3 bases at J, with 13 bases between the two ends.

This clonotype occurred many times. This chain links TRBV6-1 with TRBJ1-5; D is undetermined. The V and J ends lost 1 base and 4 bases respectively, with 11 bases between them. Germline lookup yields CDR1 MNHNS and CDR2 SASEGT. This CDR3 has 15 amino acids. The CDR3: CASSEVGDLNQPQHF. The CDR3 DNA is TGTGCCAGCAGTGAAGTCGGTGACCTTAATCAGCCCCAGCATTTT.

In this sample, this clonotype turned up many times. J is TRBJ2-7 and V is TRBV11-2; the match to TRBD1 covers 7 bases. With 4 bases clipped from V and 2 bases from J, the junction kept 17 bases outside the gene matches. The CDR3 covers 18 residues. Germline assignment: CDR1 SGHAT and CDR2 FQNNGV. The CDR3 here is CASSSRQTGLGKAYEQYF. CDR3 in DNA: TGTGCCAGCAGCTCCCGACAGACAGGGCTTGGTAAGGCCTACGAGCAGTACTTC.

The chain has TRBV15 and TRBJ1-5; weak D call: TRBD1 (5 bases). CDR1 and CDR2 from the germline V gene are LNHNV and YYDKDF (reference sequence). Trimming shortened V by 0 bases and J by 1 base, and 10 bases separated the two germline ends. The CDR3 covers 16 residues. The CDR3 region is CATSRDGRVSNQPQHF. CDR3 in DNA: TGTGCCACCAGCAGAGATGGCAGGGTAAGCAATCAGCCCCAGCATTTT.

The chain couples TRBV28 to TRBJ2-7; no firm D call. Germline lookup yields CDR1 MDHEN and CDR2 SYDVKM. This CDR3 is built from 15 residues. Trimming cost V 5 bases and J 0 bases, with 14 bases left between them. The CDR3 spells CASSLTTNPSYEQYF. The CDR3 DNA reads as TGTGCCAGCAGTCTTACGACCAACCCCTCCTACGAGCAGTACTTC.